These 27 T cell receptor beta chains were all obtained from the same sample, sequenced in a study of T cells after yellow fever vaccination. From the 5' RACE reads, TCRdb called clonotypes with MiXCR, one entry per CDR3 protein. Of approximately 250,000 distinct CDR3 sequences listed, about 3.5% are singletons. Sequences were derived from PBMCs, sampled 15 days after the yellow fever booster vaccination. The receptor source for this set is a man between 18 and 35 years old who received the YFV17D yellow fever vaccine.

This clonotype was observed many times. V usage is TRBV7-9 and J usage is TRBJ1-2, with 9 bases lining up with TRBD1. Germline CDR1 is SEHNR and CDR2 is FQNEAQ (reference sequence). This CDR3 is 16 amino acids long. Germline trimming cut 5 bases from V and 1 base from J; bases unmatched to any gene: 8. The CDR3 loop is CASSLGTGRFNYGYTF. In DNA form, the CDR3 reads TGTGCCAGCAGCCTTGGGACAGGGAGGTTTAACTATGGCTACACCTTC.

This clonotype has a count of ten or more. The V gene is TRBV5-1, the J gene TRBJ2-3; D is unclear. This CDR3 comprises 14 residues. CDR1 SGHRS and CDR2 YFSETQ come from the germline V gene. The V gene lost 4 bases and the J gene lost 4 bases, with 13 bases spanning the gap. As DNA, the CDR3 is TGCGCCAGCAGCGCGGACCCAAACCCAGATACGCAGTATTTT. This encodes CASSADPNPDTQYF.

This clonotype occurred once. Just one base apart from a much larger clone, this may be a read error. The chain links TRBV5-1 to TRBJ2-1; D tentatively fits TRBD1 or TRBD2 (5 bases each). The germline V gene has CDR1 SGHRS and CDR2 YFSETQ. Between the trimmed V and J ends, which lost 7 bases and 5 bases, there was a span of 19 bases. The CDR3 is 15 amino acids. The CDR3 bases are TGCGCCAGCTGCCCGGGACCGTTTATGAACAATGAGCAGTTCTTC. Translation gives CASCPGPFMNNEQFF.

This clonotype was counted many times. The CDR3 reads CASSLRNTGNTEAFF. The CDR3 DNA reads as TGCGCCAGCAGCTTGCGAAACACAGGGAACACTGAAGCTTTCTTT. The chain is built from TRBV5-1 and TRBJ1-1; tentative D call: TRBD1 (5 bases). This CDR3 region has 15 residues. V lost 1 base to trimming and J lost 1 base, with 11 bases between them. Germline values: CDR1 SGHRS, CDR2 YFSETQ.

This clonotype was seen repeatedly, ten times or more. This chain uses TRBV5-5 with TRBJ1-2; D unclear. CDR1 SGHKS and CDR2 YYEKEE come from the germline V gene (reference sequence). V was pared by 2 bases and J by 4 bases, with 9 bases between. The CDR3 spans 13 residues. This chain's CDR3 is CASSLWTSYGYTF. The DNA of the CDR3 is TGTGCCAGCAGCTTATGGACCTCCTATGGCTACACCTTC. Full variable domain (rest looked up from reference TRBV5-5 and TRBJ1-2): DAGVTQSPTHLIKTRGQQVTLRCSPISGHKSVSWYQQVLGQGPQFIFQYYEKEERGRGNFPDRFSARQFPNYSSELNVNALLLGDSALYLCASSLWTSYGYTFGSGTRLTVV.

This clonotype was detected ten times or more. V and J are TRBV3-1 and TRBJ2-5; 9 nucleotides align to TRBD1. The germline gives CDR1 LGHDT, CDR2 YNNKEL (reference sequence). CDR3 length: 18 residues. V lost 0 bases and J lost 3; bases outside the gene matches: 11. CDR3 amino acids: CASSQERYQQGAEETQYF. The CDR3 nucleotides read TGTGCCAGCAGCCAAGAACGCTACCAACAGGGGGCTGAAGAGACCCAGTACTTC.

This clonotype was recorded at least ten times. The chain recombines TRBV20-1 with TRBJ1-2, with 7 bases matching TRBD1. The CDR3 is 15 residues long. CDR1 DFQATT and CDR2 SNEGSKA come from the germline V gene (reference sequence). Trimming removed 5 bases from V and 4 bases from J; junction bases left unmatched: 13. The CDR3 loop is CSAWNQEGGPYGYTF. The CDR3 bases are TGCAGTGCTTGGAACCAAGAAGGGGGCCCCTATGGCTACACCTTC.

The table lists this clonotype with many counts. In DNA form, the CDR3 reads TGTGCCAGCAACCCTAGGGCAGGCCCCACTGAAGCTTTCTTT. This encodes CASNPRAGPTEAFF. The rearrangement joins TRBV5-6 to TRBJ1-1; D gene ambiguous. CDR3 size: 14 residues. V lost 6 bases, J lost 4 bases, and 16 bases lay in between. The germline V gene has CDR1 SGHDT and CDR2 YYEEEE.

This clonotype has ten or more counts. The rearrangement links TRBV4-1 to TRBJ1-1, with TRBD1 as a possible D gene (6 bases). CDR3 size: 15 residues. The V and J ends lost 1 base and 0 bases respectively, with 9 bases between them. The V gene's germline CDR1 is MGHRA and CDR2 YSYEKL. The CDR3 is CASSQVGGMNTEAFF. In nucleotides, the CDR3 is TGCGCCAGCAGCCAAGTAGGGGGAATGAACACTGAAGCTTTCTTT.

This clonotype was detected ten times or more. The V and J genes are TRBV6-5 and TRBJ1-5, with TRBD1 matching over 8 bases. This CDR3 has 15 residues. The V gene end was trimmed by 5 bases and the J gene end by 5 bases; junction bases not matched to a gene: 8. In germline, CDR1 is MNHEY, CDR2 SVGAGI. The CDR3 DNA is TGTGCCAGCAGTAAACAGGGGGACTGGGATCAGCCCCAGCATTTT. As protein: CASSKQGDWDQPQHF.

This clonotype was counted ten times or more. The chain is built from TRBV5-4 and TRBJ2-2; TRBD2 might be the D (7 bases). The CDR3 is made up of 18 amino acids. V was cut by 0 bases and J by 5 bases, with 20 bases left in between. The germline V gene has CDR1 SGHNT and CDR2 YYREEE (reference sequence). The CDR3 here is CASSLDSRGPVGTGELFF. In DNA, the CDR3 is TGTGCCAGCAGCTTGGATTCGCGGGGGCCCGTAGGGACCGGGGAGCTGTTTTTT.

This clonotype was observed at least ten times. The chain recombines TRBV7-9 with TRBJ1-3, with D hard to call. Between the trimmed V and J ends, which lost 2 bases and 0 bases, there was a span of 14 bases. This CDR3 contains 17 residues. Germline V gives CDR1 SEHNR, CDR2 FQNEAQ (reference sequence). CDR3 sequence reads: CASSLWEGTRSGNTIYF. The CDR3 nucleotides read TGTGCCAGCAGCTTATGGGAGGGTACCCGCTCTGGAAACACCATATATTTT.

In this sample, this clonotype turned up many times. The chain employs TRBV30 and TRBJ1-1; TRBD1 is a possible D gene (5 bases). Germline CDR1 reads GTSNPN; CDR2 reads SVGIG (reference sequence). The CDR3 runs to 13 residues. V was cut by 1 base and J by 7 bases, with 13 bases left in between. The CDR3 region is CAWSAGVGLEAFF. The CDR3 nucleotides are TGTGCCTGGAGTGCGGGGGTTGGGCTTGAAGCTTTCTTT.

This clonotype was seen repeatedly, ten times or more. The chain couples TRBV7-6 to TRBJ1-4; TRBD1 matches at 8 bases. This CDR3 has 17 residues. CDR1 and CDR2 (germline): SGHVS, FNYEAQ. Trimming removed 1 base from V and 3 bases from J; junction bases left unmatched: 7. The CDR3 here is CASSLGPGQGANEKLFF. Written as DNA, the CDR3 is TGTGCCAGCAGCTTAGGACCCGGACAGGGAGCTAATGAAAAACTGTTTTTT.

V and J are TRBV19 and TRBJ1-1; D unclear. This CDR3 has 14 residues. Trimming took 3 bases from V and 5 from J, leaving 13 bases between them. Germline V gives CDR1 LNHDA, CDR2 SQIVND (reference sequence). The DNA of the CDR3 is TGTGCCAGTAGTATGTGGGCCGGTGGAACTGAAGCTTTCTTT. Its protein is CASSMWAGGTEAFF.

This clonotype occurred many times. CDR3 nucleotides: TGCGCCAGCAGCCCGGGACTAGGGGACACCGGGGAGCTGTTTTTT. Protein sequence: CASSPGLGDTGELFF. The V call is TRBV5-1, the J call TRBJ2-2; 8 bases are shared with TRBD2. Trimming at V came to 4 bases and at J to 3 bases, leaving 5 bases not matched to a gene. Germline CDR1 reads SGHRS; CDR2 reads YFSETQ. This CDR3 region has 15 residues.

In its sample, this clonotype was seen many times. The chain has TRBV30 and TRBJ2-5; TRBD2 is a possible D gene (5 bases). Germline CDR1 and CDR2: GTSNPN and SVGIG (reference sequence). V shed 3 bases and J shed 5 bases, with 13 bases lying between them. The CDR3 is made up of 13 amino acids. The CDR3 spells CAWSNGVSETQYF. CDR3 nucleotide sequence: TGTGCCTGGAGCAACGGGGTGTCGGAGACCCAGTACTTC.

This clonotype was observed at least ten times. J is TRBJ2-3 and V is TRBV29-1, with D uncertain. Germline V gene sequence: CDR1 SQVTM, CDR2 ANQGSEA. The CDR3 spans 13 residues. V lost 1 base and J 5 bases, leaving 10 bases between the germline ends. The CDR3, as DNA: TGCAGCGTTGAAGGCCCGAATGGAGATACGCAGTATTTT. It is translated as CSVEGPNGDTQYF.

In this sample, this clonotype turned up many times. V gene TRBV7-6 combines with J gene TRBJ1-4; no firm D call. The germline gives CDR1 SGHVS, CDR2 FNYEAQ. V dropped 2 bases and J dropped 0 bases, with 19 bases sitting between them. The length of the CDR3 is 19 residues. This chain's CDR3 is CASSLYVYSRTATNEKLFF. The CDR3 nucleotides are TGTGCCAGCAGCTTATATGTTTATTCTAGAACCGCAACTAATGAAAAACTGTTTTTT.

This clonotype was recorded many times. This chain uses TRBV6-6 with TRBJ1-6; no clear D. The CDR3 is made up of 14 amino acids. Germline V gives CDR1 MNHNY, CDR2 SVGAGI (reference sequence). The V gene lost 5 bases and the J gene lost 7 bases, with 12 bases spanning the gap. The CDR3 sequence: CASSILTANSPLHF. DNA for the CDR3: TGTGCCAGCAGTATACTCACAGCGAATTCACCCCTCCACTTT.

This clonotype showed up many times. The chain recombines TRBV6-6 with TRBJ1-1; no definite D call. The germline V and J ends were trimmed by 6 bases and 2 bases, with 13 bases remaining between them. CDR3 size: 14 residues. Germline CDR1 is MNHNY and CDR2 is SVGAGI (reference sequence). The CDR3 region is CASSPKGTNTEAFF. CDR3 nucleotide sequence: TGTGCCAGCAGCCCCAAGGGCACAAACACTGAAGCTTTCTTT.

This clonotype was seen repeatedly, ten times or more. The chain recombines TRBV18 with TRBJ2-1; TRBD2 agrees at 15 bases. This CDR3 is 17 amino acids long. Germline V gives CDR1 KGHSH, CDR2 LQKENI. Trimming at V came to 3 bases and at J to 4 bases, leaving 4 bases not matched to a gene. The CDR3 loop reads CASSPDGTSGGYNEQFF. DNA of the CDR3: TGTGCCAGCTCACCTGACGGGACTAGCGGGGGGTACAATGAGCAGTTCTTC.

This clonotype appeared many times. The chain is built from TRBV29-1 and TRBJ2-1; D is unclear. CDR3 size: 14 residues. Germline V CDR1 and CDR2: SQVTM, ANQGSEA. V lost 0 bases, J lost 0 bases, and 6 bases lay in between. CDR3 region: CSVEDPGSYNEQFF. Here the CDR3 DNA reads TGCAGCGTTGAAGATCCAGGCTCCTACAATGAGCAGTTCTTC.

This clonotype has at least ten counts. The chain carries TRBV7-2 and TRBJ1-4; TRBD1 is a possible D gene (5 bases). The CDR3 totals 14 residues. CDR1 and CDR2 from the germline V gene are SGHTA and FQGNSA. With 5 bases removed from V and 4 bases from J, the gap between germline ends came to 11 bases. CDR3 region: CASSPRQINEKLFF. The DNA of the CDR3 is TGTGCCAGCAGCCCTCGACAGATTAATGAAAAACTGTTTTTT.

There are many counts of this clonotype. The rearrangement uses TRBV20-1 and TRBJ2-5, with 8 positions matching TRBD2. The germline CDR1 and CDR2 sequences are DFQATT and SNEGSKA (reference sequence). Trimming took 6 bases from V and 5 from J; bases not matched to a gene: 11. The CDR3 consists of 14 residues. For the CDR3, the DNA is TGCAGTGCCCTTGCCGGGGGGGCCGGGGAGACCCAGTACTTC. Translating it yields CSALAGGAGETQYF.

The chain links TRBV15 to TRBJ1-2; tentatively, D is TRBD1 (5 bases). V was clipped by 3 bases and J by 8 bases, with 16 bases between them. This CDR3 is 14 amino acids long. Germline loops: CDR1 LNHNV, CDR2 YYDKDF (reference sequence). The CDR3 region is CATSSERPRGGYTF. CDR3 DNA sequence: TGTGCCACCAGCAGTGAGCGGCCCCGGGGGGGCTACACCTTC. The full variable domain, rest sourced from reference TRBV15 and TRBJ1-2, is DAMVIQNPRYQVTQFGKPVTLSCSQTLNHNVMYWYQQKSSQAPKLLFHYYDKDFNNEADTPDNFQSRRPNTSFCFLDIRSPGLGDTAMYLCATSSERPRGGYTFGSGTRLTVV.

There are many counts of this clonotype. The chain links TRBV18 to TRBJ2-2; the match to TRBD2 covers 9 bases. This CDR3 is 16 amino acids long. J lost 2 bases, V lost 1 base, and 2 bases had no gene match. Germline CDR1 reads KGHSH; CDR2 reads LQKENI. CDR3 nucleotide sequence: TGTGCCAGCTCACCACGCGGGGGGGCCAACACCGGGGAGCTGTTTTTT. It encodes CASSPRGGANTGELFF.